This TCR beta chain came from a study of cytomegalovirus exposure and HLA in healthy donors (dated by TCRdb to 2017 to 2019). The study in broad terms: According to a later analysis, the approximately 120 validation repertoires were produced on the same platform as the 680 or so repertoires of the first cohort. Along with the roughly 700-subject first cohort, a separate validation cohort of over a hundred different subjects was used. The study aimed to test whether cataloging public T cell receptors could reveal signatures of past pathogen exposure. High-throughput TCR immunosequencing, statistical association of individual TCRs with disease status, and machine learning were combined to predict cytomegalovirus infection status. Overall results and qualifications from the work: The authors suggested that the approach could potentially be extended to other disease states and immunological phenotypes. In both the original and validation cohorts, the classifier was reported to diagnose cytomegalovirus status with high specificity and sensitivity. In a later analysis, TCRs clustered in the first cohort were found to also tend to co-occur in the roughly 130 validation repertoires, with 90% to 95% of cluster scores above 0. In vitro tests confirmed that a few of the cytomegalovirus-associated TCR beta chains recognize cytomegalovirus antigens. Most TCR sequences were observed very rarely across donors, whereas some public TCRs were present in many individuals. A later analysis had no HLA typing for the validation cohort, so co-occurrence there was scored across all 130 or so repertoires. A total of 150 to 200 TCR beta chains were listed by the study as associated with cytomegalovirus.

V lost 0 bases and J lost 3 bases; the stretch between them is 11 bases long. From its cysteine to its phenylalanine, the CDR3 spans 15 amino acids. The kept DNA is CDR3 alone, 45 bases in frame from the first base. The germline V gene (reference sequence) supplies CDR1 LNHNV and CDR2 YYDKDF. Libraries were constructed by the immunoSEQ multiplex PCR assay. The paper's processing steps were these. A statistical classification framework was built for diagnosing cytomegalovirus status from the catalog of TCR beta chain sequences. Here the immuneACCESS table is served through TCRdb, limited to in-frame sequences with V and J called. Missing clones are a known gap in these copies; in checked studies unresolved V genes cover under half, and the rest lacks a known reason. V and J calls and clone size follow that table, whereas D and trimming were derived from the DNA. This sample is represented by over 70,000 clones; around 90% of them were singletons. The top ten clones comprise 3.5% to 4.5% of the sample.

The donors belonged to the validation cohort of about 130 subjects, which was separate from the approximately 700-subject first cohort. Notes on this clone: It has no known antigen specificity. Nothing much larger sits one base from this clone, and base qualities are not available.

The sequenced sample consisted of PBMCs. The sequence joins TRBV15 to TRBJ2-5, and possibly TRBD1, on 6 matching bases. The sequence derives from a woman under 30 in good health and CMV-seropositive. This receptor carries the CDR3 CATSRDIGGEETQYF. The DNA sequence reads TGTGCCACCAGCAGAGATATAGGGGGAGAAGAGACCCAGTACTTC.